The present entry profiles one TCR beta chain with its context. The sample originates from a study of blood T cell repertoires in COVID-19. Study-wide background: Samples representing acute and convalescent COVID-19 were sourced from the United States, Italy and Spain. The analysed material was cDNA or gDNA that came from T cells, B-cell-depleted T cells, or PBMCs.

The length of the CDR3 is 15 residues. From germline, CDR1 is LGHDT and CDR2 YNNKEL (reference sequence). V shed 4 bases and J shed 2 bases, with 14 bases lying between them. Under the authors' procedure: Reference gene primer amplification gave estimated nucleated cell counts. Assay used: immunoSEQ multiplex PCR; TCRdb lists only in-frame clones, some missing. The V and J calls and the clone size are those of that table, but D and trimming were determined from the DNA. The table has fewer than 350,000 clones, 70% to 90% seen once; the top ten hold 3.5% to 4.5%. Participants were placed into cohorts based on the clinical history they reported.

Material for sequencing was PBMCs or T cells enriched from blood (not recorded which). This rearrangement joins TRBV3-1 (or the pseudogene TRBV3-2) to TRBJ2-5, with D possibly TRBD2 on 5 matching bases. The sequence derives from a woman in her forties with acute COVID-19. The CDR3 sequence: CASSLGKAGQETQYF. The CDR3 coding sequence is TGTGCCAGCAGCCTCGGGAAAGCCGGACAAGAGACCCAGTACTTC.